One sample yielded the 26 T cell receptor beta chains listed below, sequenced in a study of T-cell reconstitution after alpha-beta-depleted transplantation in children. A library of TCRbeta sequences, prepared with unique molecular identifiers, was generated. One entry per CDR3 protein results from TCRdb running MiXCR on the PCR reads. Among fewer than 550,000 distinct CDR3 sequences listed, roughly a tenth were seen once. Sequenced here: PBMCs, sampled before TCRalphabeta/CD19-depleted stem cell transplant. Receptors were obtained from a child aged 2 to 15 with inherited bone marrow failure, due to receive a stem cell transplant.

The table lists this clonotype with many counts. The chain joins TRBV3-1 to TRBJ2-7, with a weak D call TRBD1 (6 bases). The CDR3 has 14 residues. The germline gives CDR1 LGHDT, CDR2 YNNKEL (reference sequence). Trimming removed 4 bases at V and 2 bases at J, with 12 bases between. The CDR3 protein is CASSPVQGTYEQYF. The DNA of the CDR3 is TGTGCCAGCAGCCCCGTACAGGGAACCTACGAGCAGTACTTC.

In regard to this clonotype: This may be a read error: a much more frequent sequence differs by one nucleotide. The chain joins TRBV4-3 to TRBJ1-4, with 7 nucleotides matching TRBD1. The CDR3 spans 15 residues. Germline CDR1 reads LGHNA; CDR2 reads YSLEER. CDR3 sequence: CASSQVTGSNEKPFF. CDR3 nucleotides: TGCGCCAGCAGCCAAGTGACAGGGAGTAATGAAAAACCGTTTTTT.

This clonotype was recorded many times. The chain joins TRBV5-1 to TRBJ1-1; 10 bases are shared with TRBD1. The CDR3 is 15 amino acids. The V gene's germline CDR1 is SGHRS and CDR2 YFSETQ. Trimming at V came to 0 bases and at J to 2 bases, leaving 1 base not matched to a gene. DNA for the CDR3: TGCGCCAGCAGCTTGGGGGACAGGGGTAACACTGAAGCTTTCTTT. Amino acid sequence: CASSLGDRGNTEAFF. The full variable domain, with the rest looked up from reference TRBV5-1 and TRBJ1-1, is KAGVTQTPRYLIKTRGQQVTLSCSPISGHRSVSWYQQTPGQGLQFLFEYFSETQRNKGNFPGRFSGRQFSNSRSEMNVSTLELGDSALYLCASSLGDRGNTEAFFGQGTRLTVV.

This clonotype was counted many times. This chain joins TRBV27 and TRBJ2-7; D gene ambiguous. The CDR3 totals 14 residues. Trimming took 2 bases from V and 1 from J, leaving 9 bases between them. CDR1 and CDR2 from the germline V gene are MNHEY and SMNVEV (reference sequence). As DNA, the CDR3 is TGTGCCAGCAGTTTAGGGGTCGGGTCCTACGAGCAGTACTTC. Its protein is CASSLGVGSYEQYF.

With respect to this clonotype: A single base separates this from a much larger clone, so it may be a read error. The rearrangement joins TRBV12-3 or TRBV12-4 to TRBJ1-5; D is uncertain. This CDR3 is 14 amino acids long. The CDR3 DNA is TGTGCCAGCAGTTTTTTAGGGATTAATCAGCACCAGCATTTT. This encodes CASSFLGINQHQHF.

In its sample, this clonotype was seen many times. CDR3 sequence: CASTPSGSADTQYF. CDR3 sequence (DNA): TGTGCCAGCACACCTAGCGGGTCGGCAGATACGCAGTATTTT. The gene calls are TRBV27 and TRBJ2-3; TRBD2 matches at 8 bases. The CDR3 has 14 residues. Per germline, CDR1 MNHEY and CDR2 SMNVEV (reference sequence). Trimming cost V 7 bases and J 4 bases; bases outside gene matches: 7.

This clonotype was detected many times. V and J are TRBV5-1 and TRBJ2-2; no clear D. V lost 1 base, J lost 0 bases, and 10 bases lay in between. Per germline, CDR1 SGHRS and CDR2 YFSETQ. The CDR3 covers 16 residues. The CDR3 region is CASSLIGQSNTGELFF. CDR3 sequence (DNA): TGCGCCAGCAGCTTGATTGGCCAGTCGAACACCGGGGAGCTGTTTTTT.

This clonotype came up many times. This sequence joins TRBV4-2 and TRBJ2-3; D unresolved. V lost 1 base and J 5 bases, leaving 13 bases between the germline ends. Germline V CDR1 and CDR2: LGHNA, YNFKEQ. This CDR3 is 15 amino acids long. The CDR3 region is CASSQGSRAIDTQYF. CDR3 DNA: TGTGCCAGCAGCCAAGGTTCGAGAGCAATAGATACGCAGTATTTT.

This clonotype was found many times. The V gene is TRBV5-1, the J gene TRBJ1-2; TRBD1 matches at 10 bases. Germline CDR1 reads SGHRS; CDR2 reads YFSETQ. The CDR3 covers 14 residues. V dropped 1 base and J dropped 6; count of bases not matched to a gene: 3. DNA for the CDR3: TGCGCCAGCAGCTTGTTAGGGACAGGGGATGGCTACACCTTC. Amino acid sequence: CASSLLGTGDGYTF.

At least ten counts were recorded for this clonotype. The chain joins TRBV7-9 to TRBJ2-7; D possibly uses TRBD1 or TRBD2 (5 bases each). Germline CDR1 reads SEHNR; CDR2 reads FQNEAQ (reference sequence). This CDR3 spans 16 amino acids. Trimming pared 4 bases from V and 3 bases from J, leaving 19 bases between. The CDR3, as DNA: TGTGCCAGCAGCTCCGACCTTCACAGAGGGGTCTACGAGCAGTACTTC. It specifies CASSSDLHRGVYEQYF.

In its sample, this clonotype was seen many times. The V and J genes are TRBV20-1 and TRBJ2-3, with TRBD2 matching over 7 bases. Trimming took 1 base from V and 2 from J; bases not matched to a gene: 3. Germline CDR1 and CDR2: DFQATT and SNEGSKA (reference sequence). The CDR3 is 14 residues long. CDR3 sequence: CSARAGGSTDTQYF. The CDR3 DNA reads as TGCAGTGCTAGAGCGGGAGGTTCCACAGATACGCAGTATTTT.

This clonotype was detected only a few times. This sequence joins TRBV18 and TRBJ2-1; D may correspond to TRBD1 or TRBD2 (5 bases each). CDR1 KGHSH and CDR2 LQKENI come from the germline V gene. The V end was cut by 3 bases, the J end by 5 bases, with 14 bases between. CDR3 size: 15 residues. The CDR3 nucleotides are TGTGCCAGCTCACCTTACGGGGCGGAGGACAATGAGCAGTTCTTC. Its translation: CASSPYGAEDNEQFF.

There are many counts of this clonotype. The chain employs TRBV4-3 and TRBJ2-2; 10 positions agree with TRBD2. V lost 1 base and J lost 6; bases outside the gene matches: 8. The CDR3 spans 17 residues. Germline values: CDR1 LGHNA, CDR2 YSLEER. The CDR3 DNA reads TGCGCCAGCAGCCAAGTTTGGACCAGCGGGAGGGCCGGGGAGCTGTTTTTT. Its protein product is CASSQVWTSGRAGELFF.

This clonotype has a handful of counts. The V call is TRBV7-9, the J call TRBJ1-4, with no clear D. V was trimmed by 2 bases and J by 6 bases, leaving 7 bases between them. Germline CDR1 is SEHNR and CDR2 is FQNEAQ (reference sequence). The length of the CDR3 is 13 residues. CDR3 region: CASSLLLDEKLFF. In DNA, the CDR3 is TGTGCCAGCAGCTTATTGTTGGATGAAAAACTGTTTTTT.

Concerning this clonotype itself: This clone may be a read error of a much larger clone one base away. This sequence joins TRBV4-2 and TRBJ2-5; TRBD2 matches 13 bases. The ends lost 4 bases at V and 4 bases at J; junction bases unmatched: 6. The CDR3 is made up of 16 amino acids. The V gene's germline CDR1 is LGHNA and CDR2 YNFKEQ. The CDR3 DNA follows: TGTGCCAGCAGCCCAGGACTAGCGGGAGTCATAGAGACCCAGTACTTC. It specifies CASSPGLAGVIETQYF.

The table lists this clonotype with many counts. The genes are TRBV7-8 and TRBJ2-3; 11 positions match TRBD2. The ends lost 2 bases at V and 8 bases at J; junction bases unmatched: 15. The CDR3 is 18 amino acids. Per germline, CDR1 SGHVS and CDR2 FQNEAQ. Here the CDR3 DNA reads TGTGCCAGCAGCTTACTAACTGGACTAGCGGGCGGTGGAGGTACGCAGTATTTT. Its translation: CASSLLTGLAGGGGTQYF.

This clonotype showed up many times. The chain is built from TRBV5-1 and TRBJ2-7, with 8 positions matching TRBD2. The V gene end was trimmed by 4 bases and the J gene end by 5 bases; junction bases not matched to a gene: 8. This CDR3 contains 14 residues. In germline, CDR1 is SGHRS, CDR2 YFSETQ. CDR3 loop: CASSEAGVTDEQYF. As DNA, the CDR3 is TGCGCCAGCAGCGAAGCGGGAGTTACCGACGAGCAGTACTTC.

The chain combines TRBV10-3 with TRBJ2-3, with D perhaps matching TRBD1 or TRBD2 (6 bases each). Germline V gives CDR1 ENHRY, CDR2 SYGVKD. This CDR3 region has 19 residues. The V and J ends lost 6 bases and 0 bases respectively, with 25 bases between them. CDR3 nucleotides: TGTGCCATCAGAATGACAGGAGGCGGGAACGGAGCTAGCACAGATACGCAGTATTTT. It codes for CAIRMTGGGNGASTDTQYF.

This clonotype showed up many times. The CDR3, as DNA: TGCAGCGTTGAAGGGTATTACATGAACACTGAAGCTTTCTTT. It specifies CSVEGYYMNTEAFF. The chain employs TRBV29-1 and TRBJ1-1; D is undetermined. The V gene lost 1 base and the J gene lost 0 bases, with 9 bases spanning the gap. The CDR3 totals 14 residues. The germline V gene has CDR1 SQVTM and CDR2 ANQGSEA. The full variable domain, completed using reference TRBV29-1 and TRBJ1-1, is SAVISQKPSRDICQRGTSLTIQCQVDSQVTMMFWYRQQPGQSLTLIATANQGSEATYESGFVIDKFPISRPNLTFSTLTVSNMSPEDSSIYLCSVEGYYMNTEAFFGQGTRLTVV.

This clonotype has a count of ten or more. The genes are TRBV20-1 and TRBJ1-2; maybe TRBD1 (5 bases). The CDR3 sequence is 13 residues long. The V gene lost 3 bases and the J gene lost 8 bases, with 16 bases spanning the gap. From germline, CDR1 is DFQATT and CDR2 SNEGSKA (reference sequence). CDR3 sequence reads: CSASEDGARGYTF. In DNA, the CDR3 is TGCAGTGCTAGCGAGGACGGGGCGAGAGGCTACACCTTC.

The V call is TRBV5-1, the J call TRBJ2-3; no definite D call. This CDR3 comprises 16 residues. V shed 4 bases and J shed 1 base, with 16 bases lying between them. Germline V gene sequence: CDR1 SGHRS, CDR2 YFSETQ. The CDR3 nucleotides are TGCGCCAGCAGCCAGGTCGGCAGAACGCGCACAGATACGCAGTATTTT. Its protein product is CASSQVGRTRTDTQYF.

This clonotype was counted many times. One junction end does not reproduce the germline sequence, and a read error may be involved. The chain carries TRBV6-2 or TRBV6-3 and TRBJ2-7, with D possibly TRBD1 on 5 matching bases. This CDR3 is 15 amino acids long. Looked up from germline, CDR1 is MNHEY and CDR2 is SVGEGT. Here the CDR3 reads CASSYSGRVPYDQYF. Here the CDR3 DNA reads TGTGCCAGCAGTTACTCGGGCAGGGTACCCTACGATCAGTACTTC.

This chain links TRBV4-3 with TRBJ2-7; D unresolved. CDR1 is LGHNA, CDR2 YSLEER, per germline. This CDR3 has 15 residues. The V gene lost 1 base and the J gene lost 4 bases, with 14 bases spanning the gap. The CDR3: CASSQGRSLGYEQYF. The CDR3 region has the DNA TGCGCCAGCAGCCAAGGCCGGTCCCTCGGTTACGAGCAGTACTTC.

This clonotype appeared many times. The V call is TRBV9, the J call TRBJ2-1; D might be TRBD2 (5 bases). Trimming removed 3 bases at V and 7 bases at J, with 8 bases between. CDR1 SGDLS and CDR2 YYNGEE come from the germline V gene. The CDR3 consists of 12 residues. CDR3 in DNA: TGTGCCAGCAGCGGTACGGGGAATGAGCAGTTCTTC. Protein product: CASSGTGNEQFF.

In its sample, this clonotype was seen many times. The V and J genes are TRBV20-1 and TRBJ2-2; D tentatively fits TRBD1 or TRBD2 (5 bases each). Germline CDR1 reads DFQATT; CDR2 reads SNEGSKA (reference sequence). This CDR3 has 14 amino acids. V gave up 0 bases and J gave up 6 bases, with 11 bases separating them. CDR3 sequence: CSAREGRRPGELFF. CDR3 sequence (DNA): TGCAGTGCTAGAGAGGGACGGAGGCCCGGGGAGCTGTTTTTT.

There are many counts of this clonotype. The rearrangement joins TRBV24-1 to TRBJ2-1, with TRBD1 identical over 8 bases. J was trimmed by 4 bases and V by 3 bases; bases with no gene match: 4. Per the germline V gene, CDR1 is KGHDR and CDR2 is SFDVKD. The CDR3 spans 15 residues. This chain's CDR3 is CATSDPGQVYNEQFF. CDR3 nucleotides: TGTGCCACCAGTGATCCGGGACAGGTATACAATGAGCAGTTCTTC.